This TCR beta chain was found in a study of OX40 agonist ivuxolimab in advanced cancers. At the level of the study: The dose-escalation cohort had hepatocellular carcinoma, melanoma, renal cell or head and neck cancer.

Profiling relied on immunoSEQ multiplex PCR, and the TCRdb table lists in-frame clones only, not all of them. The sample holds approximately 19,000 clones, 70% to 90% seen once. The CDR3 sequence is 16 residues long. The V and J ends lost 4 bases and 1 base, in that order; junction bases with no gene match: 2. The germline V gene encodes CDR1 MDHEN and CDR2 SYDVKM. The V call is TRBV28, the J call TRBJ2-5, with 14 nucleotides matching TRBD2. This receptor was identified in an adult with an advanced solid tumor such as melanoma, head and neck, liver or kidney cancer. The material was CD4+ or CD8+ T cells sorted from blood, obtained in a trial of the OX40 agonist ivuxolimab. Here the CDR3 reads CASSSGLAGGQETQYF. For the CDR3, the DNA is TGTGCCAGCAGTTCAGGACTAGCGGGAGGCCAAGAGACCCAGTACTTC.